The 14 T cell receptor beta chains below all came from one sample that was sequenced in a study of blood T cells in healthy people across ages. Combining a sample-barcoded 5' primer with a J-beta primer mix, a second PCR ran for roughly 7 to 12 cycles. TCRdb analysed the 5' RACE reads with MiXCR anew, one entry per CDR3 protein. The repertoire consists of about 800,000 distinct CDR3 sequences, with about 25% occurring once and the leading ten covering under 4.5%. The same data also went into a second study, on T cells of mothers and their children.

The sequencing sample was made of blood. The receptors derive from a boy younger than 18 in good health.

This clonotype occurred a few times. The chain uses TRBV7-8 and TRBJ2-5, with 10 positions matching TRBD2. The end of the DNA is better explained by TRBJ2-1, so the J call may be wrong. Germline-derived CDR1 and CDR2 are SGHVS and FQNEAQ. The CDR3 is 16 residues long. The CDR3 DNA reads TGTGCCAGCAGCTTAGATTACGGACTAGCGGACAATGAGCAGTTCTTC. As protein: CASSLDYGLADNEQFF.

The chain carries TRBV2 and TRBJ2-1; TRBD2 matches at 7 bases. The J call is uncertain, as TRBJ2-7 better fits the DNA end. CDR1 and CDR2 (germline): SNHLY, FYNNEI. The CDR3 covers 15 residues. As DNA, the CDR3 is TGTGCCAGCGGTCGTTTGGCGGGGGACTCCTACGAGCAGTACTTC. Protein product: CASGRLAGDSYEQYF.

This clonotype was detected only a few times. This chain connects TRBV2 to TRBJ2-7, with 9 bases aligning to TRBD1. The CDR3 sequence is 14 residues long. V was pared by 10 bases and J by 3 bases, with 10 bases of the junction left unmatched. The V gene's germline CDR1 is SNHLY and CDR2 FYNNEI. CDR3 protein: CATRQGVPFYEQYF. Written as DNA, the CDR3 is TGTGCCACCCGACAGGGGGTACCATTCTACGAGCAGTACTTC.

This clonotype was detected only a few times. The chain couples TRBV20-1 to TRBJ1-1; the D is unclear. Germline loops: CDR1 DFQATT, CDR2 SNEGSKA (reference sequence). Trimming cost V 0 bases and J 4 bases, with 6 bases left between them. This CDR3 is 12 amino acids long. The CDR3 DNA sequence: TGCAGTGCTAGAGATCCTCGCACTGAAGCTTTCTTT. This codes for CSARDPRTEAFF.

CDR3 region: CASSYPEGSAYEQYF. The CDR3 DNA sequence: TGTGCCAGCAGTTACCCAGAGGGAAGTGCCTACGAGCAGTACTTC. The rearrangement uses TRBV6-2 or TRBV6-3 and TRBJ2-7, with a possible D match to TRBD2 (5 bases). Trimming took 2 bases from V and 2 from J, leaving 13 bases between them. The CDR3 runs 15 residues. Per germline, CDR1 MNHEY and CDR2 SVGEGT.

The V and J genes are TRBV20-1 and TRBJ2-7; D is possibly TRBD1 (6 bases). Germline CDR1 DFQATT, CDR2 SNEGSKA (reference sequence). V lost 3 bases and J lost 0, with 9 bases in between. CDR3 length: 13 amino acids. CDR3 loop: CSARGAISYEQYF. In DNA, the CDR3 is TGCAGTGCTAGGGGGGCGATCTCCTACGAGCAGTACTTC.

This clonotype was seen more than once but under ten times. The chain uses TRBV7-9 and TRBJ2-6, with a weak D call TRBD1 (6 bases). The ends were cut back, 7 bases at V and 0 bases at J, with 13 bases in the middle. This CDR3 has 16 residues. Germline CDR1 SEHNR, CDR2 FQNEAQ (reference sequence). This chain's CDR3 is CASTGVASSGANVLTF. DNA of the CDR3: TGTGCCAGCACAGGGGTTGCTAGCTCTGGGGCCAACGTCCTGACTTTC. The variable domain in full, completed from reference TRBV7-9 and TRBJ2-6, reads DTGVSQNPRHKITKRGQNVTFRCDPISEHNRLYWYRQTLGQGPEFLTYFQNEAQLEKSRLLSDRFSAERPKGSFSTLEIQRTEQGDSAMYLCASTGVASSGANVLTFGAGSRLTVL.

V is TRBV7-9 and J is TRBJ2-5; D is undetermined. With the DNA end fitting TRBJ2-7 better, the J assignment may be wrong. Germline CDR1 and CDR2: SEHNR and FQNEAQ (reference sequence). The CDR3 runs to 14 residues. The CDR3 DNA reads as TGTGCCAGCAGCTTAGATGGTTACACCTACGAGCAGTACTTC. Its protein is CASSLDGYTYEQYF.

The chain employs TRBV14 and TRBJ1-1; D remains ambiguous. Germline values: CDR1 SGHDN, CDR2 FVKESK. Trimming took off 0 bases at V and 3 bases at J, with 14 bases between the two ends. The CDR3 has 16 residues. CDR3 DNA: TGTGCCAGCAGCCAAGATGTTACCATGGTCTACACTGAAGCTTTCTTT. This codes for CASSQDVTMVYTEAFF.

This chain's CDR3 is CASSARRAIYDRGAYEQYF. The CDR3 DNA reads TGTGCCAGCAGTGCCCGAAGGGCAATTTACGACAGGGGGGCCTACGAGCAGTACTTC. The gene calls are TRBV6-1 and TRBJ2-7; 9 bases map to TRBD1. Germline V gene sequence: CDR1 MNHNS, CDR2 SASEGT. The CDR3 has 19 amino acids. Trimming removed 4 bases from V and 2 bases from J; junction bases left unmatched: 18.

The chain employs TRBV11-2 and TRBJ2-1; TRBD2 agrees at 10 bases. This CDR3 region has 16 residues. V shed 5 bases, J shed 5 bases, and the junction held 9 bases outside the gene matches. CDR1 is SGHAT and CDR2 is FQNNGV in the germline V gene. CDR3 amino acids: CASSASGTSANNEQFF. DNA for the CDR3: TGTGCCAGCAGCGCCTCCGGGACTAGCGCTAACAATGAGCAGTTCTTC.

The chain carries TRBV7-2 and TRBJ2-3; D is uncertain. From germline, CDR1 is SGHTA and CDR2 FQGNSA. Trimming pared 5 bases from V and 10 bases from J, leaving 13 bases between. The CDR3 spans 12 residues. CDR3 nucleotide sequence: TGTGCCAGCAGCCCCCGTTCCCTCGCGCAGTATTTT. Translation gives CASSPRSLAQYF. Filled out from reference TRBV7-2 and TRBJ2-3, the complete variable domain reads GAGVSQSPSNKVTEKGKDVELRCDPISGHTALYWYRQSLGQGLEFLIYFQGNSAPDKSGLPSDRFSAERTGGSVSTLTIQRTQQEDSAVYLCASSPRSLAQYFGPGTRLTVL.

The chain couples TRBV12-3 or TRBV12-4 to TRBJ2-2; TRBD2 agrees at 7 bases. This CDR3 spans 15 amino acids. V was pared by 2 bases and J by 1 base, with 1 base of the junction left unmatched. CDR3 in amino acids: CASSLTSVNTGELFF. CDR3 nucleotides: TGTGCCAGCAGTTTAACTAGCGTGAACACCGGGGAGCTGTTTTTT.

J is TRBJ2-1 and V is TRBV4-2, with D possibly called TRBD1 or TRBD2 (5 bases each). The CDR3 consists of 17 residues. The ends were cut back, 1 base at V and 0 bases at J, with 13 bases in the middle. Germline values: CDR1 LGHNA, CDR2 YNFKEQ. CDR3 sequence reads: CASSQGGAVYSYNEQFF. CDR3 DNA: TGTGCCAGCAGCCAAGGAGGGGCGGTTTACTCCTACAATGAGCAGTTCTTC.